This TCR beta chain was recorded in a study of CD8+CD57+ T cells in acquired aplastic anemia. Overall study results and limits: There were approximately 27 CD8+ CDR3 sequences that occurred in both patients and controls.

As regards this clonotype: Its cognate antigen is unknown.

TCR beta VDJ and CDR3 profiles were obtained from a genomic DNA template. TCRdb recomputed calls from the reads with MiXCR, one row per CDR3 protein. The table has around 200,000 distinct CDR3 sequences, about 44% seen once. By flow cytometry, patients selected for sequencing had shown an expansion of CD8+CD57+ cells. Every one of the patients had aplastic anemia (severe, acquired). The CDR3 consists of 15 residues. Germline V gene sequence: CDR1 MDHEN, CDR2 SYDVKM. Trimming removed 6 bases from V and 9 bases from J, with 18 bases in between. This TCR was recovered from a human donor with aplastic anemia. The specimen sequenced was sorted CD4+, CD8+, or CD8+CD57+ T cells (not recorded which) from PBMCs. The chain uses TRBV28 and TRBJ1-6, with D possibly matching TRBD1 (5 bases). The CDR3 sequence: CASRPTGGGSSPLHF. CDR3 DNA: TGTGCCAGCAGACCAACGGGGGGAGGGAGTTCACCCCTCCACTTT.